A single sample is the source of the 28 T cell receptor beta chains below, sequenced in a study of T cell responses to AZD1222 COVID-19 vaccine listed by TCRdb under 2021. In light of the paper, this sample's time point label describes: baseline before first vaccination. This specimen's treatment or condition label, interpreted: meningococcal conjugate vaccine given as trial control. The library was produced with the immunoSEQ multiplex PCR assay. This immuneACCESS table, as held by TCRdb, lists in-frame sequences with V and J called but not all clones. Of the missing ones, under half trace to an unresolved V gene in checked studies; the others have no known cause. This sample gives 70,000 to 95,000 clones in total; just under 90% of them show up just once. The ten largest account for approximately 2.6% of the sample. The input for sequencing was peripheral blood, taken on day 0 of MenACWY control vaccination. Receptor source: an adult in good health.

This chain connects TRBV2 to TRBJ1-6; 7 nucleotides line up with TRBD1. This CDR3 has 13 amino acids. The ends lost 6 bases at V and 6 bases at J; junction bases unmatched: 2. Looked up from germline, CDR1 is SNHLY and CDR2 is FYNNEI. The CDR3 sequence is CASRGQTNSPLHF. CDR3 DNA: TGTGCCAGCAGGGGACAGACTAATTCACCCCTCCACTTT.

This rearrangement joins TRBV10-2 to TRBJ1-1, with unresolved D. Germline assignment: CDR1 WSHSY and CDR2 SAAADI. The CDR3 sequence is 17 residues long. Trimming removed 6 bases from V and 3 bases from J, with 23 bases in between. In nucleotides, the CDR3 is TGCGCCAGCAGCGATATATCGCCCGGGTGGGATTACACTGAAGCTTTCTTT. Translating gives CASSDISPGWDYTEAFF.

This chain links TRBV5-1 with TRBJ2-1; TRBD2 matches at 8 bases. The CDR3 is 15 amino acids. Germline V gene data show CDR1 as SGHRS and CDR2 as YFSETQ. V gave up 2 bases and J gave up 8 bases; unmatched junction bases: 9. CDR3 bases: TGCGCCAGCAGCTTTATGGCTAGCGGGTTCGATGAGCAGTTCTTC. Residues: CASSFMASGFDEQFF.

The chain recombines TRBV24-1 with TRBJ2-1, with D perhaps matching TRBD2 (6 bases). This CDR3 spans 13 amino acids. Trimming left V 3 bases short and J 10 bases short, with 12 bases between. The germline gives CDR1 KGHDR, CDR2 SFDVKD. The CDR3 DNA is TGTGCCACCAGTGATACTACTAGCAGAGAGCAGTTCTTC. This encodes CATSDTTSREQFF.

The CDR3 protein is CAWSAWYETQYF. CDR3 sequence (DNA): TGTGCCTGGAGTGCGTGGTACGAGACCCAGTACTTC. V gene TRBV30 combines with J gene TRBJ2-5; the D is unclear. Per germline, CDR1 GTSNPN and CDR2 SVGIG (reference sequence). V was pared by 1 base and J by 5 bases, with 8 bases between. CDR3 length: 12 amino acids. Combining the CDR3 with reference TRBV30 and TRBJ2-5 gives the whole variable domain SQTIHQWPATLVQPVGSPLSLECTVEGTSNPNLYWYRQAAGRGLQLLFYSVGIGQISSEVPQNLSASRPQDRQFILSSKKLLLSDSGFYLCAWSAWYETQYFGPGTRLLVL.

The CDR3 here is CASSRDWAGSPYEQYF. In nucleotides, the CDR3 is TGTGCCAGCAGCCGGGATTGGGCAGGGTCGCCCTACGAGCAGTACTTC. The chain couples TRBV27 to TRBJ2-7; D is possibly TRBD1 or TRBD2 (5 bases each). CDR3 length: 16 amino acids. From germline, CDR1 is MNHEY and CDR2 SMNVEV (reference sequence). Trimming cost V 6 bases and J 2 bases, with 20 bases left between them.

V usage is TRBV19 and J usage is TRBJ1-4; maybe TRBD1 (5 bases). The CDR3 contains 14 residues. Germline V gene data show CDR1 as LNHDA and CDR2 as SQIVND (reference sequence). V lost 6 bases to trimming and J lost 10 bases, with 18 bases between them. The DNA of the CDR3 is TGTGCCAGTAGACGCGACCAGGGCGGAGGAAAACTGTTTTTT. As protein: CASRRDQGGGKLFF. The full variable domain, rest sourced from reference TRBV19 and TRBJ1-4, is DGGITQSPKYLFRKEGQNVTLSCEQNLNHDAMYWYRQDPGQGLRLIYYSQIVNDFQKGDIAEGYSVSREKKESFPLTVTSAQKNPTAFYLCASRRDQGGGKLFFGSGTQLSVL.

The chain has TRBV4-2 and TRBJ2-2; perhaps TRBD1 as D (6 bases). CDR1 is LGHNA and CDR2 is YNFKEQ in the germline V gene. Between the trimmed V and J ends, which lost 5 bases and 1 base, there was a span of 11 bases. This CDR3 has 15 amino acids. The CDR3 here is CASSSQGKNTGELFF. CDR3 nucleotides: TGTGCCAGCAGCTCCCAGGGGAAGAACACCGGGGAGCTGTTTTTT.

This chain uses TRBV19 with TRBJ1-5; TRBD1 matches 7 bases. The trim removed 4 bases at V and 2 bases at J, leaving 11 bases unmatched. CDR1 is LNHDA, CDR2 SQIVND, per germline (reference sequence). The CDR3 runs to 17 residues. CDR3: CASSTLPTGAGNQPQHF. The CDR3 DNA reads as TGTGCCAGTAGTACACTACCCACAGGGGCGGGCAATCAGCCCCAGCATTTT.

CDR3 loop: CASSLVGGGYEQYF. DNA for the CDR3: TGTGCCAGCAGCTTAGTCGGTGGGGGCTACGAGCAGTACTTC. This sequence joins TRBV7-9 and TRBJ2-7; TRBD1 or TRBD2 may be the D gene (5 bases each). CDR1 is SEHNR and CDR2 is FQNEAQ in the germline V gene (reference sequence). The CDR3 is 14 amino acids. The V and J ends lost 1 base and 3 bases respectively, with 10 bases between them.

This clone was seen more than once but under ten times. The V call is TRBV28, the J call TRBJ1-5; 11 nucleotides line up with TRBD1. CDR3 length: 13 residues. In germline, CDR1 is MDHEN, CDR2 SYDVKM. The CDR3 DNA is TGTGTAGCTGGGGACAGGGGGGATCAGCCCCAGCATTTT. Translation gives CVAGDRGDQPQHF.

As DNA, the CDR3 is TGTGCCAGCAGTAGGGACAGGGTCTCTGGAAACACCATATATTTT. Translating gives CASSRDRVSGNTIYF. The chain employs TRBV7-9 and TRBJ1-3, with 9 bases identical to TRBD1. The germline CDR1 and CDR2 sequences are SEHNR and FQNEAQ (reference sequence). The CDR3 has 15 residues. Germline trimming cut 6 bases from V and 0 bases from J; bases unmatched to any gene: 3. Full variable domain (remainder filled in from reference TRBV7-9 and TRBJ1-3): DTGVSQNPRHKITKRGQNVTFRCDPISEHNRLYWYRQTLGQGPEFLTYFQNEAQLEKSRLLSDRFSAERPKGSFSTLEIQRTEQGDSAMYLCASSRDRVSGNTIYFGEGSWLTVV.

The V call is TRBV7-6, the J call TRBJ1-2; 7 positions agree with TRBD1. The CDR3 is 15 amino acids. J was trimmed by 0 bases and V by 1 base; bases with no gene match: 2. The germline gives CDR1 SGHVS, CDR2 FNYEAQ. In DNA form, the CDR3 reads TGTGCCAGCAGCTTAGGACAGGGATCTAACTATGGCTACACCTTC. Its translation is CASSLGQGSNYGYTF.

This chain uses TRBV3-1 (or the pseudogene TRBV3-2) with TRBJ2-7; D is possibly TRBD2 (5 bases). The ends were cut back, 1 base at V and 0 bases at J, with 10 bases in the middle. Germline V CDR1 and CDR2: LGHDT, YNNKEL (reference sequence). This CDR3 has 15 residues. The CDR3 DNA reads TGTGCCAGCAGCCAAGGGCGGACTGTCTCCTACGAGCAGTACTTC. It is translated as CASSQGRTVSYEQYF.

The chain couples TRBV28 to TRBJ1-2; 8 positions agree with TRBD1. CDR3 length: 16 residues. Germline V CDR1 and CDR2: MDHEN, SYDVKM. The ends lost 5 bases at V and 6 bases at J; junction bases unmatched: 14. CDR3 sequence reads: CASSPLARTGWNGYTF. For the CDR3, the DNA is TGTGCCAGCAGTCCGCTAGCCCGGACAGGGTGGAATGGCTACACCTTC.

The gene calls are TRBV6-6 and TRBJ1-4, with unresolved D. Deletions cut 4 bases from V and 8 bases from J, with 11 bases between. This CDR3 is built from 13 residues. Germline V lookup: CDR1 MNHNY, CDR2 SVGAGI (reference sequence). The CDR3 region has the DNA TGTGCCAGCAGTTGGGTGACAAGGGAAAAACTGTTTTTT. Its translation is CASSWVTREKLFF.

The J gene is TRBJ1-2, the V gene TRBV1; TRBD1 is the table's D call and was not checked against the DNA. TRBV1 is labeled a pseudogene. This CDR3 spans 14 amino acids. This CDR3 is CTSSRATGAYGYTF. DNA of the CDR3: TGCACCAGCAGCCGAGCTACAGGGGCCTATGGCTACACCTTC.

The rearrangement joins TRBV6-2 or TRBV6-3 to TRBJ2-3, with TRBD1 identical over 9 bases. In germline, CDR1 is MNHEY, CDR2 SVGEGT. There are 16 residues in the CDR3. V lost 6 bases and J lost 5; bases outside the gene matches: 12. CDR3 nucleotide sequence: TGTGCCAGCAGCGGAGGCGAGAACAGGGGGCAAGATACGCAGTATTTT. Its protein product is CASSGGENRGQDTQYF.

This chain links TRBV9 with TRBJ2-2, with D possibly being TRBD1 (5 bases). The V end lost 4 bases, the J end lost 1 base, and 11 bases lay between the germline ends. This CDR3 is built from 15 residues. Germline CDR1 is SGDLS and CDR2 is YYNGEE. The CDR3 loop is CASSPKGQNTGELFF. Written as DNA, the CDR3 is TGTGCCAGCAGCCCTAAAGGACAGAACACCGGGGAGCTGTTTTTT.

This rearrangement joins TRBV3-1 (or the pseudogene TRBV3-2) to TRBJ2-7; 9 positions match TRBD2. The germline V gene encodes CDR1 LGHDT and CDR2 YNNKEL (reference sequence). The CDR3 consists of 14 residues. V trimming: 4 bases; J trimming: 8 bases; junction bases outside the gene matches: 9. The CDR3 reads CASSPPSGDCKQYF. The CDR3 DNA reads as TGTGCCAGCAGCCCGCCTAGCGGGGACTGCAAGCAGTACTTC.

The chain combines TRBV7-2 with TRBJ2-3; 8 positions match TRBD2. The CDR3 covers 17 residues. Trimming cost V 1 base and J 5 bases; bases outside gene matches: 11. CDR1 is SGHTA, CDR2 FQGNSA, per germline. The CDR3 protein is CASSLVGAGGTKDTQYF. For the CDR3, the DNA is TGTGCCAGCAGCTTAGTGGGTGCGGGGGGCACGAAAGATACGCAGTATTTT.

The chain joins TRBV5-5 to TRBJ2-7; 10 bases are shared with TRBD2. The CDR3 length is 15 residues. Germline loops: CDR1 SGHKS, CDR2 YYEKEE (reference sequence). Trimming at V came to 2 bases and at J to 2 bases, leaving 4 bases not matched to a gene. CDR3 nucleotide sequence: TGTGCCAGCAGCTTTCCAGCGGGGGGGACCTACGAGCAGTACTTC. Its translation: CASSFPAGGTYEQYF.

This chain uses TRBV4-3 with TRBJ2-3; possible D gene TRBD1, 6 bases. With 0 bases removed from V and 0 bases from J, the gap between germline ends came to 16 bases. The CDR3 consists of 18 residues. Germline V gives CDR1 LGHNA, CDR2 YSLEER. CDR3 in amino acids: CASSQDPGAFGSTDTQYF. CDR3 nucleotide sequence: TGCGCCAGCAGCCAAGATCCAGGGGCGTTCGGGAGCACAGATACGCAGTATTTT.

CDR3 amino acids: CASSRGILANYGYTF. DNA for the CDR3: TGTGCCAGCAGCCGCGGAATCTTAGCTAACTATGGCTACACCTTC. The chain combines TRBV5-6 with TRBJ1-2; D gene unclear. Per the germline V gene, CDR1 is SGHDT and CDR2 is YYEEEE. The length of the CDR3 is 15 residues. Trimming left V 4 bases short and J 0 bases short, with 13 bases between.

The rearrangement uses TRBV18 and TRBJ2-1; 13 nucleotides agree with TRBD2. CDR3 length equals 15 residues. Germline V CDR1 and CDR2: KGHSH, LQKENI. The junction had 3 bases not matched to a gene; V was cut back by 4 bases and J by 6 bases. CDR3 region: CASSRRLAGGNEQFF. The CDR3 DNA follows: TGTGCCAGCTCACGCCGACTAGCGGGGGGCAATGAGCAGTTCTTC.

The chain carries TRBV7-8 and TRBJ1-6; 7 bases match TRBD1. The CDR3 loop spans 18 amino acids. With 5 bases clipped from V and 2 bases from J, the junction kept 12 bases outside the gene matches. Germline V gives CDR1 SGHVS, CDR2 FQNEAQ. This chain's CDR3 is CASSAPGQSRPYNSPLHF. CDR3 in DNA: TGTGCCAGCAGCGCACCGGGACAGAGTCGGCCCTATAATTCACCCCTCCACTTT. The whole variable domain, filled in from reference TRBV7-8 and TRBJ1-6, reads GAGVSQSPRYKVAKRGQDVALRCDPISGHVSLFWYQQALGQGPEFLTYFQNEAQLDKSGLPSDRFFAERPEGSVSTLKIQRTQQEDSAVYLCASSAPGQSRPYNSPLHFGNGTRLTVT.

V is TRBV4-1 and J is TRBJ1-5; D call uncertain. V dropped 2 bases and J dropped 1 base, with 15 bases sitting between them. Germline V gene lookup returns CDR1 MGHRA and CDR2 YSYEKL. This CDR3 is built from 17 residues. CDR3 in DNA: TGCGCCAGCAGCCAACACTATAAAATGGACAGCAATCAGCCCCAGCATTTT. It is translated as CASSQHYKMDSNQPQHF.

The chain employs TRBV4-1 and TRBJ2-1; unclear D gene. Looked up from germline, CDR1 is MGHRA and CDR2 is YSYEKL. The V end was cut by 1 base, the J end by 4 bases, with 11 bases between. This CDR3 spans 15 amino acids. The CDR3 DNA follows: TGCGCCAGCAGCCAAGGGTCGACGGCATACAATGAGCAGTTCTTC. Amino acids: CASSQGSTAYNEQFF.